What follows describes a single T cell receptor (beta chain). This clonotype was detected ten times or more. The clone's antigen remains unknown. Base qualities were left out, and no much larger clone turns up one base away. From the cysteine through the phenylalanine, the CDR3 covers 12 amino acids. Of the read, only the CDR3 DNA is kept; its 36 bases are in frame from base 1. CDR1 and CDR2 were assigned from the germline V gene as ENHRY and SYGVKD. V and J lose 5 bases and 0 bases, and a span of 4 bases separates them. The sample is drawn from a study of human T cells and chemical hapten exposure (dated by TCRdb to the early 2020s). About the full investigation: For sensitization, 2% DPC in acetone was applied to a 2 cm by 2 cm area of upper inner arm skin. Blood was sampled from patients pre-sensitization (week 0) and at 2, 6 and about 24 weeks after DPC sensitization. The mostly female patient cohort included alopecia areata with under or over 50% scalp involvement, alopecia totalis and alopecia universalis. Peripheral blood TCR repertoire changes were tracked in vivo in alopecia patients during primary and secondary sensitization to the hapten diphenylcyclopropenone (DPC). Patients additionally received weekly therapeutic DPC doses to the scalp throughout the roughly 25-week study period. From each blood RNA sample, both TCR alpha and TCR beta chains were sequenced. Patch testing on the upper back used Finn chambers containing 0.01% DPC, with scoring done after 6 days according to International Contact Dermatitis Research Group standards. Blood for TCR sequencing was provided by twenty-nine alopecia patients at one to four time points (pre-sensitization, 2, 6 and 24 weeks). The libraries were sequenced as a pool, and the TCR yield per sample differed mostly because of small variations in library volumes within the pool.

Study-wide findings and limitations: A positive correlation was found between the number of PT1 expanded TCRs and patch test score, with significance reached at thresholds 8, 16 and 32 but not 4. All patients had alopecia, a presumed autoimmune disease, so their immune response might differ from that of healthy individuals. The number of TCRs above 1 in 1000 frequency did not change with DPC sensitization; there was no evidence of global repertoire structure alterations. Expanded TCRs formed significantly more large CDR3 similarity clusters than pre-sensitization or healthy control sets, consistent with antigen-driven responses. Repeated subsampling changed both the strength of the expansion versus patch-test correlation and the threshold at which that correlation became significant.

Explained via the paper, the time point label denotes: pre-sensitization, week 0. The sample's treatment or condition label, decoded: therapeutic diphenylcyclopropenone sensitization with weekly scalp DPC. Total RNA was isolated from unfractionated whole blood collected in Tempus Blood RNA tubes. At every patch-test visit, the blood draw took place before the patch test was put on. Eligible patients were aged 18 to 70, diagnosed with alopecia, deemed suitable for DPC therapy, and excluded if pregnant. Library method: RACE. Sequencing was performed on a NextSeq 500. During library preparation, unique molecular identifiers were attached to individual cDNA molecules so that TCRs could be counted quantitatively and reproducibly. The original pipeline was this. The median number of TCRs per sample was approximately 98,000, ranging from about 20,000 to 690,600. The Decombinator software suite was used to annotate V, J and CDR3 in the TCR reads. To make PS versus PT1 abundance plots, every sample was subsampled to the same number of TCRs (28,000). TCRs were defined as expanded if absent before sensitization and observed at least eight times at the 2-week time point. In-frame beta chains were kept once TCRdb had trimmed the public reads at Q25 with fastp and called clones with MiXCR. Each CDR3 protein appears once, grouped with its most common genes and DNA. These V and J calls derive from TCRdb rather than the authors' analysis. Here the sample has 40,000 or so distinct CDR3 sequences; less than 15% occur a single time. About 1.9% of the sample is in the top ten clones.

The source of this sequence is a woman between 40 and 55 years old with alopecia areata. Some clones in this sample may be carry-over from other donors' samples. The chain was built from TRBV10-3 and TRBJ2-5, with the D gene too uncertain to name. The starting material was whole blood, obtained in connection with sensitization to the hapten diphenylcyclopropenone (DPC). Here is the DNA: TGTGCCATCAGTAAGAACCAAGAGACCCAGTACTTC. This encodes CAISKNQETQYF.